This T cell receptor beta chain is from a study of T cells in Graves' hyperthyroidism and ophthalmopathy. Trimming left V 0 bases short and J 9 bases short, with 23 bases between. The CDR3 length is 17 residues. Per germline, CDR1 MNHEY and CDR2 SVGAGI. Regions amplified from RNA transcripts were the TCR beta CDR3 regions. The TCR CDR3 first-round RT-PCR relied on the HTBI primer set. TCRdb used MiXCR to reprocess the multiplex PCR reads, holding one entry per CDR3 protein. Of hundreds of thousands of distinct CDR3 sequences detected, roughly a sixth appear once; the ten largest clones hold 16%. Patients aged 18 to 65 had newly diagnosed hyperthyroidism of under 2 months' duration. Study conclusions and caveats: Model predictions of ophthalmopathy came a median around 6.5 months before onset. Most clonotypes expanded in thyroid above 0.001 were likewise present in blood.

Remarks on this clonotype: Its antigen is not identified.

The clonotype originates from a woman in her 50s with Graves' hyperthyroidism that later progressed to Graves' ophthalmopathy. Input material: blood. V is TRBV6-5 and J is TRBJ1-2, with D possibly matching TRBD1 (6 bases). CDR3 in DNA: TGTGCCAGCAGTTACTCGCGCGAGTCGGGGGCGGATATGCGCTACACCTTC. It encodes CASSYSRESGADMRYTF.